Each of the 27 T cell receptor beta chains below was sequenced from the same sample in a study of T cell clusters in autoimmune cytopenias. TRB was amplified by touch-down multiplex PCR, primer pools A and B combined. TCRdb reprocessed the multiplex PCR reads and stores each CDR3 protein as one record, lacking DNA. Its clone listing holds some 15,000 distinct CDR3 sequences. TRB was amplified from about 270 ng of peripheral blood genomic DNA per sample. Sequenced sample: peripheral blood. The receptors derive from a human donor with an autoimmune cytopenia or autoimmune hepatitis (not recorded which).

The chain has TRBV19 and TRBJ1-1. Germline V lookup: CDR1 LNHDA, CDR2 SQIVND (reference sequence). The CDR3 sequence is 12 residues long. The CDR3 sequence: CASWVGNTEAFF.

The chain couples TRBV10-1 to TRBJ2-7. The CDR3 length is 12 residues. Germline V lookup: CDR1 WNHNN, CDR2 SYGVQD (reference sequence). The chain's CDR3 is CASSEVMAEQYF.

This chain uses TRBV6-5 with TRBJ1-6; TCRdb designates TRBD1, a call that cannot be tested without DNA. The CDR3 extends over 12 amino acids. Germline V lookup: CDR1 MNHEY, CDR2 SVGAGI. The CDR3: CASGQYNSPLHF.

This sequence joins TRBV19 and TRBJ2-3. The CDR3 sequence is 13 residues long. Germline-derived CDR1 and CDR2 are LNHDA and SQIVND (reference sequence). This chain's CDR3 is CASSVSLGAFQYF.

The chain carries TRBV12-3 or TRBV12-4 and TRBJ2-3. The CDR3 totals 11 residues. The CDR3 is CASSFGDTQYF.

The chain employs TRBV12-3 or TRBV12-4 and TRBJ2-2; TCRdb's D call of TRBD1 is untestable without DNA. The CDR3 spans 18 residues. The CDR3 region is CASSRRDRQKTNTGELFF.

The V gene is TRBV7-9, the J gene TRBJ1-4; TCRdb indicates TRBD1, and absent DNA this call remains unverified. The CDR3 covers 16 residues. CDR1 is SEHNR and CDR2 is FQNEAQ in the germline V gene (reference sequence). CDR3 residues: CASSHITGRTNEKLFF. Full variable domain (missing parts from reference TRBV7-9 and TRBJ1-4): DTGVSQNPRHKITKRGQNVTFRCDPISEHNRLYWYRQTLGQGPEFLTYFQNEAQLEKSRLLSDRFSAERPKGSFSTLEIQRTEQGDSAMYLCASSHITGRTNEKLFFGSGTQLSVL.

This clonotype is medium-sized by frequency. V usage is TRBV29-1 and J usage is TRBJ1-4; the D call from TCRdb, TRBD1, cannot be confirmed without DNA. The germline V gene has CDR1 SQVTM and CDR2 ANQGSEA. The CDR3 extends over 13 amino acids. The CDR3 spells CSVRRGASEKLFF.

According to its frequency, this clonotype is medium-sized. The chain recombines TRBV30 with TRBJ2-1. This CDR3 has 13 residues. Germline V gene data show CDR1 as GTSNPN and CDR2 as SVGIG (reference sequence). CDR3 sequence: CAWRRGSYNEQFF.

Frequency places this clonotype as medium-sized. J is TRBJ1-5 and V is TRBV19; the D call of TRBD1 rests on TCRdb alone, since no DNA is present to check it. CDR3 length: 15 amino acids. Germline lookup yields CDR1 LNHDA and CDR2 SQIVND (reference sequence). The CDR3 loop is CASSATGTLHQPQHF. The full variable domain, in which reference TRBV19 and TRBJ1-5 provide the parts outside the CDR3, is DGGITQSPKYLFRKEGQNVTLSCEQNLNHDAMYWYRQDPGQGLRLIYYSQIVNDFQKGDIAEGYSVSREKKESFPLTVTSAQKNPTAFYLCASSATGTLHQPQHFGDGTRLSIL.

CDR3 sequence: CASSLATANTGELFF. The chain links TRBV7-2 to TRBJ2-2. Germline lookup yields CDR1 SGHTA and CDR2 FQGNSA. The CDR3 covers 15 residues. The complete variable domain, with remaining parts taken from reference TRBV7-2 and TRBJ2-2, reads GAGVSQSPSNKVTEKGKDVELRCDPISGHTALYWYRQSLGQGLEFLIYFQGNSAPDKSGLPSDRFSAERTGGSVSTLTIQRTQQEDSAVYLCASSLATANTGELFFGEGSRLTVL.

The chain employs TRBV18 and TRBJ2-3. Germline values: CDR1 KGHSH, CDR2 LQKENI. The length of the CDR3 is 13 residues. The CDR3 sequence: CASSPLGSDTQYF. Supplemented by reference TRBV18 and TRBJ2-3, the full variable domain reads NAGVMQNPRHLVRRRGQEARLRCSPMKGHSHVYWYRQLPEEGLKFMVYLQKENIIDESGMPKERFSAEFPKEGPSILRIQQVVRGDSAAYFCASSPLGSDTQYFGPGTRLTVL.

The CDR3 is CAISLLATGELFF. The rearrangement links TRBV10-3 to TRBJ2-2; TCRdb designates TRBD2, a call that cannot be tested without DNA. The CDR3 totals 13 residues. From germline, CDR1 is ENHRY and CDR2 SYGVKD.

Considering frequency, this clonotype is medium-sized. The chain recombines TRBV6-1 with TRBJ2-2. The germline V gene encodes CDR1 MNHNS and CDR2 SASEGT. This CDR3 region has 15 residues. The chain's CDR3 is CASSDPGRPTGELFF.

The V gene is TRBV30, the J gene TRBJ1-3; there is no DNA to check the TCRdb D call of TRBD1. The germline gives CDR1 GTSNPN, CDR2 SVGIG (reference sequence). The CDR3 covers 14 residues. CDR3 sequence reads: CAWKMSGTGNTIYF. Combining the CDR3 with reference TRBV30 and TRBJ1-3 gives the whole variable domain SQTIHQWPATLVQPVGSPLSLECTVEGTSNPNLYWYRQAAGRGLQLLFYSVGIGQISSEVPQNLSASRPQDRQFILSSKKLLLSDSGFYLCAWKMSGTGNTIYFGEGSWLTVV.

V and J are TRBV5-1 and TRBJ2-7; the TRBD2 assignment by TCRdb is unverifiable without DNA. The CDR3 has 14 residues. Germline V lookup: CDR1 SGHRS, CDR2 YFSETQ. The CDR3 region is CASSLGSGRGEQYF.

V usage is TRBV6-5 and J usage is TRBJ1-1; TCRdb's D call of TRBD1 is untestable without DNA. In germline, CDR1 is MNHEY, CDR2 SVGAGI. The CDR3 is 14 residues long. The CDR3 spells CASNRGPSNTEAFF.

V is TRBV10-3 and J is TRBJ2-5; the TCRdb call, TRBD1, lacks DNA for checking. The germline gives CDR1 ENHRY, CDR2 SYGVKD. The CDR3 runs 17 residues. The CDR3 sequence: CAISEGRDRGPQETQYF.

The chain has TRBV5-1 and TRBJ1-6. The CDR3 is made up of 16 amino acids. Looked up from germline, CDR1 is SGHRS and CDR2 is YFSETQ. The CDR3 spells CASSFTGDSYNSPLHF.

This chain connects TRBV10-3 to TRBJ1-5; the D call of TRBD1 rests on TCRdb alone, since no DNA is present to check it. The CDR3 has 13 residues. Germline assignment: CDR1 ENHRY and CDR2 SYGVKD. CDR3 sequence: CAARTGSNQPQHF.

Judged by frequency, this clonotype is medium-sized (0.01 to 0.1%). The gene calls are TRBV6-5 and TRBJ2-7; TCRdb selects TRBD1, and the lack of DNA leaves this call unchecked. CDR3 length: 14 amino acids. Germline V gene sequence: CDR1 MNHEY, CDR2 SVGAGI. The CDR3 loop is CASSYGEGVYEQYF.

This clonotype shows up as medium-sized (0.01 to 0.1%) by frequency. The gene calls are TRBV18 and TRBJ2-7; TCRdb's D call, TRBD1, is unchecked because there is no DNA. The CDR3 loop spans 12 amino acids. Germline lookup yields CDR1 KGHSH and CDR2 LQKENI. CDR3 protein: CAGDRVGYEQYF.

The genes are TRBV6-1 and TRBJ2-2. The CDR3 loop spans 12 amino acids. Germline loops: CDR1 MNHNS, CDR2 SASEGT. CDR3: CASTVYTGELFF.

This clonotype is labeled medium-sized based on frequency. The chain joins TRBV19 to TRBJ2-5; the TCRdb call, TRBD1, lacks DNA for checking. The CDR3 consists of 12 residues. Germline CDR1 is LNHDA and CDR2 is SQIVND (reference sequence). CDR3 sequence: CATQPPQETQYF.

The chain employs TRBV6-2 or TRBV6-3 and TRBJ2-2; TCRdb's assignment of TRBD2 cannot be checked, as there is no DNA. Germline CDR1 reads MNHEY; CDR2 reads SVGEGT. The length of the CDR3 is 18 residues. CDR3 sequence: CASSYSRLAGANTGELFF.

The chain joins TRBV27 to TRBJ1-1; checking the TCRdb D call of TRBD1 is not possible without DNA. Germline V lookup: CDR1 MNHEY, CDR2 SMNVEV (reference sequence). This CDR3 has 14 amino acids. Here the CDR3 reads CASAPDGPATEAFF.

V is TRBV18 and J is TRBJ2-1; TCRdb selects TRBD1, and the lack of DNA leaves this call unchecked. Germline CDR1 reads KGHSH; CDR2 reads LQKENI. This CDR3 contains 16 residues. The CDR3 here is CASGRWGGSSYNEQFF.